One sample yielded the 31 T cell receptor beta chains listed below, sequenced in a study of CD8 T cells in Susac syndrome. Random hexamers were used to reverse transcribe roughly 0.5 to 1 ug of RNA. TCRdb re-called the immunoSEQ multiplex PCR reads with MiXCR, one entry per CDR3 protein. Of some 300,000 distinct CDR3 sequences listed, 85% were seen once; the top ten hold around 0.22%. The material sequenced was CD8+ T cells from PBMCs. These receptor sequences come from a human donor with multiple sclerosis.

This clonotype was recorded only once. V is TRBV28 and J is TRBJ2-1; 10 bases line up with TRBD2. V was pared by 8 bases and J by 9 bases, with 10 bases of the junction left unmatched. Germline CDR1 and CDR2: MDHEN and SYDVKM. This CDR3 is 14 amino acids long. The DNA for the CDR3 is TGTGCCAGCTCCCTAGCGGGAGAGGATGGTGAGCAGTTCTTC. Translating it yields CASSLAGEDGEQFF.

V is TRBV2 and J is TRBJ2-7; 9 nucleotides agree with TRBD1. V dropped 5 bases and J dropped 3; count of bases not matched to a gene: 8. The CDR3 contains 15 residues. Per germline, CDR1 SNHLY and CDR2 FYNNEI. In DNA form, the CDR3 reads TGTGCCAGCAGTCTTACACCGACAGGGGGCTACGAGCAGTACTTC. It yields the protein CASSLTPTGGYEQYF.

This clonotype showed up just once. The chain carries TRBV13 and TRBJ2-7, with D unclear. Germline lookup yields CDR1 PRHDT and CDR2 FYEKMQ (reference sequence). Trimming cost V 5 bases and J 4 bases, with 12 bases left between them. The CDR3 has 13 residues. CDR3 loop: CASSPQLGYEQYF. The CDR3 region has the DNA TGTGCCAGCAGCCCTCAGCTCGGATACGAGCAGTACTTC.

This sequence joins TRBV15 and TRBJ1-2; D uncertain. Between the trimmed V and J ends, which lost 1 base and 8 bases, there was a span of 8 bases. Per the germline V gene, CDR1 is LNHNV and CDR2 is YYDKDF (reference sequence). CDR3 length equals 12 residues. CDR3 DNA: TGTGCCACCAGCAGAGGGGGAGGAGGCTACACCTTC. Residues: CATSRGGGGYTF. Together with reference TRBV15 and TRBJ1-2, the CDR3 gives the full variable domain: DAMVIQNPRYQVTQFGKPVTLSCSQTLNHNVMYWYQQKSSQAPKLLFHYYDKDFNNEADTPDNFQSRRPNTSFCFLDIRSPGLGDTAMYLCATSRGGGGYTFGSGTRLTVV.

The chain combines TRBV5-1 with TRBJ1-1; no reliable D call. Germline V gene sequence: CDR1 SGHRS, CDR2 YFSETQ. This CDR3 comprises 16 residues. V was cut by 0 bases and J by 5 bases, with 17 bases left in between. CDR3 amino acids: CASSLDGRGLRTEAFF. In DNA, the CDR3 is TGCGCCAGCAGCTTGGATGGCCGAGGGTTGCGGACTGAAGCTTTCTTT.

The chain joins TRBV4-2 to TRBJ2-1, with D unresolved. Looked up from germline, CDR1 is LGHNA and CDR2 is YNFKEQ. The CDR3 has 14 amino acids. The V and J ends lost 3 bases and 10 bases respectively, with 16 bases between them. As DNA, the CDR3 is TGTGCCAGCAGCCACCTTCAAGCCCAATTCGAGCAGTTCTTC. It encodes CASSHLQAQFEQFF.

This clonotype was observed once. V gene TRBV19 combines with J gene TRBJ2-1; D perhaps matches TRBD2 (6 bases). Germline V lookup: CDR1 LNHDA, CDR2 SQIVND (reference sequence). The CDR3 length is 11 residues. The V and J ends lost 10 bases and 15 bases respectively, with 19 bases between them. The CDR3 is CAISTGTLLFF. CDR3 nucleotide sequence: TGTGCCATTTCTACCGGGACTCTCCTGTTCTTC. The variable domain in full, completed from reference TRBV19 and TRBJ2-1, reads DGGITQSPKYLFRKEGQNVTLSCEQNLNHDAMYWYRQDPGQGLRLIYYSQIVNDFQKGDIAEGYSVSREKKESFPLTVTSAQKNPTAFYLCAISTGTLLFFGPGTRLTVL.

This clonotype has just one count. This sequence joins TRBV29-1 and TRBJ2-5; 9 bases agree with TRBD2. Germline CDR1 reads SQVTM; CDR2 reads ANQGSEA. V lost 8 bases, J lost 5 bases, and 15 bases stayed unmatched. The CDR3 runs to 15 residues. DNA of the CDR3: TGCAGCACGGAGGGGAGGCGGGAGGGCCTGGAGACCCAGTACTTC. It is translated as CSTEGRREGLETQYF.

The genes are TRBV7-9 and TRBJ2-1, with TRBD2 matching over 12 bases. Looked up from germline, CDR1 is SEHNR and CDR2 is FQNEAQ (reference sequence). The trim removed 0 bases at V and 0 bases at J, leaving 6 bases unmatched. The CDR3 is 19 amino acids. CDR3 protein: CASSLAGLAGSSSYNEQFF. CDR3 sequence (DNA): TGTGCCAGCAGCTTAGCCGGACTAGCGGGGTCGAGCTCCTACAATGAGCAGTTCTTC.

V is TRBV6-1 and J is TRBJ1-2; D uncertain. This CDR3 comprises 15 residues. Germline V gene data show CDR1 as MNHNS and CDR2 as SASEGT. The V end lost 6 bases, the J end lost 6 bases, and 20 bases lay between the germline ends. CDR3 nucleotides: TGTGCCAGCAGCAAGGCCTCCCAGCTGAAGGATGGCTACACCTTC. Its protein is CASSKASQLKDGYTF.

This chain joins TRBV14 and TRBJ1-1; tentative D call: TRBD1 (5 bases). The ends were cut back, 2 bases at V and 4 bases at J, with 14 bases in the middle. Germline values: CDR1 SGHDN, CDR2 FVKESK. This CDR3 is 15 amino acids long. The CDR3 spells CASSQYLGVRTEAFF. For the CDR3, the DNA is TGTGCCAGCAGCCAATATTTAGGGGTACGCACTGAAGCTTTCTTT. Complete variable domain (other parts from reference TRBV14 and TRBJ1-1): EAGVTQFPSHSVIEKGQTVTLRCDPISGHDNLYWYRRVMGKEIKFLLHFVKESKQDESGMPNNRFLAERTGGTYSTLKVQPAELEDSGVYFCASSQYLGVRTEAFFGQGTRLTVV.

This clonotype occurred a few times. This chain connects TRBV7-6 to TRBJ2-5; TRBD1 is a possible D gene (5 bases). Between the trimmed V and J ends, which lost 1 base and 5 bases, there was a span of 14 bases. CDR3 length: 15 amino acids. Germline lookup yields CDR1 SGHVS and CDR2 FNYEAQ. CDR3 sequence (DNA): TGTGCCAGCAGCTTAGAAGCAGGGTGGCCCGAGACCCAGTACTTC. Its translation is CASSLEAGWPETQYF.

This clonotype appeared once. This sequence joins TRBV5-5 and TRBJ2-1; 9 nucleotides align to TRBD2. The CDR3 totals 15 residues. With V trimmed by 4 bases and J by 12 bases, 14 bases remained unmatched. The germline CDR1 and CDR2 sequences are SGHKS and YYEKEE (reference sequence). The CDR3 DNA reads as TGTGCCAGCAGCGAGGGACTAGCCCTCGTCCCGGGGCAGTTCTTC. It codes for CASSEGLALVPGQFF.

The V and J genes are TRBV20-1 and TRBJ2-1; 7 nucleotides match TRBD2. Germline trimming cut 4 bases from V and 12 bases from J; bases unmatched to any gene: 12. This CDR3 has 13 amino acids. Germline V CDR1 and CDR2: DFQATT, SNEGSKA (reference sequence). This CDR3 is CSATGGGIGVQFF. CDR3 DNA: TGCAGTGCTACGGGGGGAGGAATAGGGGTGCAGTTCTTC.

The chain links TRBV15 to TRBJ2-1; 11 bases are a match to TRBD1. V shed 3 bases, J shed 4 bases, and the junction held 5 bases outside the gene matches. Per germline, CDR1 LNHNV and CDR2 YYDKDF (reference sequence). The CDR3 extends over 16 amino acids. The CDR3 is CATSSSGTGGYNEQFF. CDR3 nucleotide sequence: TGTGCCACCAGCAGCTCCGGGACAGGGGGGTACAATGAGCAGTTCTTC.

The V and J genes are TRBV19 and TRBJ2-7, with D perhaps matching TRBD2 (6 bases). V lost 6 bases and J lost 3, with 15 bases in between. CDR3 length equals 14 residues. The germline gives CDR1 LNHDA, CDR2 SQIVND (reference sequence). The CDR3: CASSLGLLDYEQYF. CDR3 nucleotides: TGTGCCAGTAGCCTGGGACTTCTGGACTACGAGCAGTACTTC.

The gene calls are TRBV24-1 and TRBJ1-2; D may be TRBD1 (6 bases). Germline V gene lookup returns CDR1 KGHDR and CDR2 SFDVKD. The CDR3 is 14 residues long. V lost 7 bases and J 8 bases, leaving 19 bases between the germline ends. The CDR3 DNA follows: TGTGCCACCAGGCCTACCGGGGCAGGGGAAGGCTACACCTTC. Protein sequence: CATRPTGAGEGYTF.

The DNA for the CDR3 is TGTGCCAGCAGCTTGGCACCGGTTAGCAATCAGCCCCAGCATTTT. Its translation is CASSLAPVSNQPQHF. V gene TRBV5-8 combines with J gene TRBJ1-5; D remains unclear. The ends were cut back, 0 bases at V and 0 bases at J, with 7 bases in the middle. CDR3 length equals 15 residues. The germline CDR1 and CDR2 sequences are SGHTS and YDEGEE.

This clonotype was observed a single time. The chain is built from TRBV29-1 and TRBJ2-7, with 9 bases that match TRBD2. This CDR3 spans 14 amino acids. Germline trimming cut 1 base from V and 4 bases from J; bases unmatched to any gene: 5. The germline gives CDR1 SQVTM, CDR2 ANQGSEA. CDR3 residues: CSVEVAGGEYEQYF. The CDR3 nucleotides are TGCAGCGTTGAAGTTGCGGGAGGGGAGTACGAGCAGTACTTC.

The CDR3 sequence is CSVEGSGRPLLTPYNEQFF. CDR3 bases: TGCAGCGTTGAAGGGAGCGGGAGGCCTCTCCTTACTCCCTACAATGAGCAGTTCTTC. This sequence joins TRBV29-1 and TRBJ2-1; TRBD2 aligns across 9 bases. The CDR3 is 19 amino acids. CDR1 and CDR2 (germline): SQVTM, ANQGSEA. V lost 1 base to trimming and J lost 2 bases; unmatched junction nucleotides: 15.

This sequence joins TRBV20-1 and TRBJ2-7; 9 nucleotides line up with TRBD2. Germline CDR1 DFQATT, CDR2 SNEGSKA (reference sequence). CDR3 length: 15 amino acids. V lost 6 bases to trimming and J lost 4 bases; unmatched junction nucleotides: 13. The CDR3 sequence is CSATNRGLAGYEQYF. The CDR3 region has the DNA TGCAGTGCGACGAACCGGGGACTAGCCGGTTACGAGCAGTACTTC.

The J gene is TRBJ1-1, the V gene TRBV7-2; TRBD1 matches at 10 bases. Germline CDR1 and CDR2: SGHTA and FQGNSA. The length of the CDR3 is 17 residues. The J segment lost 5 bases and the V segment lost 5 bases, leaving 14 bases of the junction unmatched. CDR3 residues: CASSPLWGQGMGTEAFF. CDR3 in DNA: TGTGCCAGCAGCCCGTTATGGGGACAGGGGATGGGTACTGAAGCTTTCTTT.

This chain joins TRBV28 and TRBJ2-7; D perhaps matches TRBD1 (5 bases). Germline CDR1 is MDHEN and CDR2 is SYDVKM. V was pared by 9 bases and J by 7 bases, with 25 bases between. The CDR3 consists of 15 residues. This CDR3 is CASTRIRAGPLEQYF. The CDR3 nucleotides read TGTGCCAGTACCCGAATCCGGGCAGGGCCGTTGGAGCAGTACTTC.

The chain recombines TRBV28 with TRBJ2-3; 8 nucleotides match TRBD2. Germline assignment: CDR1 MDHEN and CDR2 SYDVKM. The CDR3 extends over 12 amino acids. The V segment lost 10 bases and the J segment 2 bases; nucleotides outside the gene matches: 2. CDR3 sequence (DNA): TGTGCCACCGGGGGGGCCACAGATACGCAGTATTTT. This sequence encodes CATGGATDTQYF.

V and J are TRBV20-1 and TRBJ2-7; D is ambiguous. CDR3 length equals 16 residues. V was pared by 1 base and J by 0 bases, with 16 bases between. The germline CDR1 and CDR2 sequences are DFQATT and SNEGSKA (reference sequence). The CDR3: CSARVGKGRSSYEQYF. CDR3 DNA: TGCAGTGCTAGAGTAGGGAAGGGAAGGAGCTCCTACGAGCAGTACTTC.

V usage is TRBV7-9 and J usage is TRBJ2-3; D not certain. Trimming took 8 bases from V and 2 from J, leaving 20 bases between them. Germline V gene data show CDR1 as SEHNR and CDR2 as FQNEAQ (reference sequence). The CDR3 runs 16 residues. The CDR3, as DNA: TGTGCCAGCCGAGCTACTTTCGCGTCCTACACAGATACGCAGTATTTT. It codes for CASRATFASYTDTQYF. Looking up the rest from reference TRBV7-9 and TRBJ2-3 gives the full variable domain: DTGVSQNPRHKITKRGQNVTFRCDPISEHNRLYWYRQTLGQGPEFLTYFQNEAQLEKSRLLSDRFSAERPKGSFSTLEIQRTEQGDSAMYLCASRATFASYTDTQYFGPGTRLTVL.

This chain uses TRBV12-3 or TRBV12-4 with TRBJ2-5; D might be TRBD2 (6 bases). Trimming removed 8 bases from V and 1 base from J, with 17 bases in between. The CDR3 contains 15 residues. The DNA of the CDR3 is TGTGCCAGCCGATACTCTAGCGCCCTCCAAGAGACCCAGTACTTC. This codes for CASRYSSALQETQYF.

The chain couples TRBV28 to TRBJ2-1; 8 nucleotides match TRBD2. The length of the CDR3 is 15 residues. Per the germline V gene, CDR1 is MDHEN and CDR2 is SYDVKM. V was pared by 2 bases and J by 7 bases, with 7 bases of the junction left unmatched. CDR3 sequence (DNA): TGTGCCAGCAGTTTAACTCGGGAGGGGGGGAATGAGCAGTTCTTC. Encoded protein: CASSLTREGGNEQFF.

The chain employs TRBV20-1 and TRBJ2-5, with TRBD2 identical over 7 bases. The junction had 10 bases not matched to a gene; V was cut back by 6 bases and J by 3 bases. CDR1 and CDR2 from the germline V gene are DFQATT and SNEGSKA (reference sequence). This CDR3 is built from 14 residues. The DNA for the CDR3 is TGCAGTGCACTTCTTTGGACTAGAGAAGAGACCCAGTACTTC. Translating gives CSALLWTREETQYF.

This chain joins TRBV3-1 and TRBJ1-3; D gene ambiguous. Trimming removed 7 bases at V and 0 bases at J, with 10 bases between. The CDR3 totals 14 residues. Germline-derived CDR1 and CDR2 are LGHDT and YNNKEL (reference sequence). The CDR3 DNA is TGTGCCAGCAAGGAGGCAGGCTCTGGAAACACCATATATTTT. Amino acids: CASKEAGSGNTIYF.

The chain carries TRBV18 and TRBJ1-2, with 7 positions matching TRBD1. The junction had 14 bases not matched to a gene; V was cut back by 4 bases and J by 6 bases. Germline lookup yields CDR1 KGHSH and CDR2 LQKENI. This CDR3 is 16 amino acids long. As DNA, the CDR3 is TGTGCCAGCTCACTTCAGCAGGGCCAGGGGGGCCATGGCTACACCTTC. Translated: CASSLQQGQGGHGYTF.